This T cell receptor (beta chain) is drawn from a study of T-cell memory formation after mild COVID-19. Study-level background: TCR clusters largely stayed donor specific.

Study-wide results and limits: That cross-reactive memory joined was suggested by some responding clones appearing in pre-infection memory. Unconfirmed was the SARS-CoV-2 specificity of second-wave clones that peaked on day 37.

The CDR3 runs 15 residues. Looked up from germline, CDR1 is MNHEY and CDR2 is SVGAGI. The V and J ends lost 2 bases and 4 bases respectively, with 12 bases between them. Regarding this clonotype: Antigen: not known.

5'RACE primed at constant segments yielded TCR alpha and TCR beta cDNA libraries bearing sample barcodes and UMIs. TCRdb passed the 5' RACE reads through MiXCR, listing each CDR3 protein once. The sample comprises roughly 350,000 distinct CDR3 sequences, approximately 15% of which are singletons, and over 20% rests with the top ten. This chain links TRBV6-5 with TRBJ1-5; possible D gene TRBD1, 5 bases. Sequences were obtained from PBMCs or a T cell subset sorted from them (not recorded which). This receptor was taken from a man aged 18 to 29 who had mild COVID-19 (a few samples of this study predate the infection). Cell type and time point are not known. The CDR3 DNA sequence: TGTGCCAGCAGTTACGGGGCGGCTGGGAATCAGCCCCAGCATTTT. This codes for CASSYGAAGNQPQHF.